This T cell receptor beta chain is drawn from a study of T cells in localized non-small cell lung cancer. Some clones are missing from TCRdb's copy, which holds only in-frame ones; the method was immunoSEQ multiplex PCR. The sample lists tens of thousands of clones, 93% occurring once. General study results and limits: Longer survival (overall) was linked to higher T cell density in blood.

Turning to this clone: Its specificity is unknown.

The material was peripheral blood, obtained before any cancer treatment. The TCR comes from a female donor aged 60 or older with stage I lung adenocarcinoma.

The CDR3 here is CASSPGQGAVSRHNEQFF. CDR3 in DNA: TGTGCCAGCAGTCCGGGACAGGGGGCGGTGAGTAGGCACAATGAGCAGTTCTTC. V and J are TRBV27 and TRBJ2-1; 12 bases agree with TRBD1. This CDR3 is 18 amino acids long. V dropped 5 bases and J dropped 5; count of bases not matched to a gene: 13. Germline loops: CDR1 MNHEY, CDR2 SMNVEV (reference sequence).